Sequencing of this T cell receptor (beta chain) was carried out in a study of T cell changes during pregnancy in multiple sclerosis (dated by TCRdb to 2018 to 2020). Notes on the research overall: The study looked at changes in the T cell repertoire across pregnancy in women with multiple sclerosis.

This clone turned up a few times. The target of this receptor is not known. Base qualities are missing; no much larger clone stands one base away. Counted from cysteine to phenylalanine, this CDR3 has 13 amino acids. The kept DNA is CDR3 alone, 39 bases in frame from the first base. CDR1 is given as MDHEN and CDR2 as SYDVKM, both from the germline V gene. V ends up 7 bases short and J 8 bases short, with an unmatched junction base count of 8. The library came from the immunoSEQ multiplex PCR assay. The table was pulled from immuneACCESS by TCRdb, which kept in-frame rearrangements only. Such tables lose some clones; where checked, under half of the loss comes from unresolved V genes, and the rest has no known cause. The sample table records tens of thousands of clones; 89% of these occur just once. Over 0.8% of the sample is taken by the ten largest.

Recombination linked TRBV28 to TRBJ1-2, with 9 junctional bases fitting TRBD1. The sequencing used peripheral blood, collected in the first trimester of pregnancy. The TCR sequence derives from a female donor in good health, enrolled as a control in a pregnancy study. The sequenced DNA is TGTGCCAGCACTATAGGGACAGGGAACGGCTACACCTTC. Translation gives CASTIGTGNGYTF.